A single sample is the source of the 29 T cell receptor beta chains below, sequenced in a study of T cell repertoires in cytomegalovirus infection. In TCRdb, the reads were re-called with MiXCR into one record per CDR3 protein. The sample lists 40,000 to 60,000 distinct CDR3 sequences; 21% were seen once. These receptors' targets are unknown. The input for sequencing was CD8+ T cells from cultured PBMCs, taken from culture after CMV antigen stimulation. These receptors all stem from a human donor in good health (CMV status not recorded). Some clones in this sample may be carry-over from other donors' samples.

The gene calls are TRBV7-6 and TRBJ2-1; 7 nucleotides match TRBD2. The V gene's germline CDR1 is SGHVS and CDR2 FNYEAQ. Trimming cost V 1 base and J 4 bases; bases outside gene matches: 4. The CDR3 has 15 amino acids. CDR3 region: CASSLGGSRYNEQFF. In nucleotides, the CDR3 is TGTGCCAGCAGCTTAGGCGGGAGTAGATACAATGAGCAGTTCTTC. Combining the CDR3 with reference TRBV7-6 and TRBJ2-1 gives the whole variable domain GAGVSQSPRYKVTKRGQDVALRCDPISGHVSLYWYRQALGQGPEFLTYFNYEAQQDKSGLPNDRFSAERPEGSISTLTIQRTEQRDSAMYRCASSLGGSRYNEQFFGPGTRLTVL.

There are a few counts of this clonotype. The chain links TRBV6-1 to TRBJ2-1; a weak D match, TRBD2 (5 bases). Germline CDR1 MNHNS, CDR2 SASEGT. This CDR3 spans 15 amino acids. V gave up 0 bases and J gave up 2 bases, with 8 bases separating them. The CDR3 DNA is TGTGCCAGCAGTGAAGCGGGAGAGGCCTACAATGAGCAGTTCTTC. Its protein is CASSEAGEAYNEQFF.

This clonotype was counted only a few times. The chain uses TRBV14 and TRBJ1-6, with a possible D match to TRBD1 (5 bases). Germline CDR1 reads SGHDN; CDR2 reads FVKESK. The CDR3 contains 14 residues. The V end was cut by 4 bases, the J end by 7 bases, with 11 bases between. The CDR3, as DNA: TGTGCCAGCAGCCTCACCTCAGGGAATTCACCCCTCCACTTT. Translation gives CASSLTSGNSPLHF.

The chain is built from TRBV6-6 and TRBJ1-1, with TRBD1 matching 8 bases. CDR3 length: 15 residues. Trimming cost V 6 bases and J 2 bases; bases outside gene matches: 8. CDR1 and CDR2 (germline): MNHNY, SVGAGI (reference sequence). The CDR3 region is CASSRRQGLNTEAFF. The CDR3 DNA is TGTGCCAGCAGCCGAAGACAGGGGCTAAACACTGAAGCTTTCTTT.

This clonotype occurred a few times. The chain couples TRBV12-3 or TRBV12-4 to TRBJ2-3, with D maybe TRBD2 (5 bases). This CDR3 is built from 14 residues. Trimming shortened V by 4 bases and J by 6 bases, and 14 bases separated the two germline ends. The CDR3 DNA reads TGTGCCAGCAGTTCCTTCGGAGGAATGGATACGCAGTATTTT. This sequence encodes CASSSFGGMDTQYF.

This clonotype was seen a few times. The rearrangement links TRBV6-1 to TRBJ2-1; 8 bases are a match to TRBD2. This CDR3 comprises 13 residues. CDR1 MNHNS and CDR2 SASEGT come from the germline V gene. After removal of 11 bases from V and 4 bases from J, the junction contained 7 bases not matched to a gene. CDR3 loop: CAGGAGGYNEQFF. CDR3 nucleotides: TGTGCCGGAGGGGCGGGAGGATACAATGAGCAGTTCTTC.

This clonotype was observed a handful of times. The chain is built from TRBV27 and TRBJ2-1; a possible D gene is TRBD2 (5 bases). This CDR3 has 13 residues. Germline V gene lookup returns CDR1 MNHEY and CDR2 SMNVEV (reference sequence). Trimming shortened V by 3 bases and J by 6 bases, and 9 bases separated the two germline ends. The CDR3 nucleotides are TGTGCCAGCAGTTTCGGGGTGAGCAATGAGCAGTTCTTC. Its protein is CASSFGVSNEQFF.

The gene calls are TRBV29-1 and TRBJ2-1; D not certain. CDR3 length: 13 residues. The germline V gene has CDR1 SQVTM and CDR2 ANQGSEA. Trimming stripped 4 bases from V and 4 bases from J, with 11 bases between. The DNA of the CDR3 is TGCAGCGTTGGAGGAGATAGATACAATGAGCAGTTCTTC. It codes for CSVGGDRYNEQFF.

This clonotype was picked up a small number of times. This sequence joins TRBV12-5 and TRBJ2-5, with a possible D match to TRBD2 (5 bases). This CDR3 is built from 12 residues. The germline V and J ends were trimmed by 7 bases and 5 bases, with 11 bases remaining between them. Germline CDR1 is LGHNT and CDR2 is FRNRAP. This CDR3 reads CASAGELETQYF. The CDR3 bases are TGTGCTAGTGCCGGGGAATTGGAGACCCAGTACTTC.

The rearrangement links TRBV28 to TRBJ2-2; 9 nucleotides line up with TRBD1. V gave up 6 bases and J gave up 1 base; unmatched junction bases: 0. The CDR3 runs 14 residues. Germline V CDR1 and CDR2: MDHEN, SYDVKM. The DNA for the CDR3 is TGTGCCAGCAGGGACAGGGGGAACACCGGGGAGCTGTTTTTT. Translating gives CASRDRGNTGELFF.

This clonotype appeared a few times. V is TRBV7-8 and J is TRBJ2-1; D possibly corresponds to TRBD1 (5 bases). V was shortened by 2 bases and J by 0 bases, with 29 bases between the two germline ends. This CDR3 region has 22 residues. Per the germline V gene, CDR1 is SGHVS and CDR2 is FQNEAQ. The CDR3 sequence: CASSLFLTLGAERKSSYNEQFF. DNA of the CDR3: TGTGCCAGCAGCTTATTCTTAACCCTAGGGGCAGAGAGGAAGAGCTCCTACAATGAGCAGTTCTTC.

V is TRBV27 and J is TRBJ1-1; no firm D call. Between the trimmed V and J ends, which lost 2 bases and 4 bases, there was a span of 11 bases. The CDR3 totals 14 residues. Germline V lookup: CDR1 MNHEY, CDR2 SMNVEV (reference sequence). In nucleotides, the CDR3 is TGTGCCAGCAGTTTAAGCCATCCGGCCACTGAAGCTTTCTTT. Amino acid sequence: CASSLSHPATEAFF.

A single count supports this clonotype. The V call is TRBV7-8, the J call TRBJ2-1; the match to TRBD1 covers 8 bases. V trimming: 8 bases; J trimming: 10 bases; junction bases outside the gene matches: 4. Germline V gene lookup returns CDR1 SGHVS and CDR2 FQNEAQ. The CDR3 loop spans 11 amino acids. This CDR3 is CASAGGKEQFF. The CDR3, as DNA: TGTGCCAGCGCAGGGGGCAAGGAGCAGTTCTTC.

This chain links TRBV12-3 or TRBV12-4 with TRBJ1-2; tentative D call: TRBD1 (6 bases). V lost 8 bases and J 8 bases, leaving 15 bases between the germline ends. This CDR3 has 12 amino acids. The CDR3 is CASYRAGGGYTF. The CDR3 region has the DNA TGTGCCAGCTACAGGGCCGGCGGGGGCTACACCTTC.

The chain recombines TRBV4-1 with TRBJ2-7; D is unresolved. Per germline, CDR1 MGHRA and CDR2 YSYEKL. The CDR3 length is 15 residues. Trimming left V 1 base short and J 4 bases short, with 14 bases between. CDR3 nucleotide sequence: TGCGCCAGCAGCCAAGTTTTCGGAGTGCAGTACGAGCAGTACTTC. Amino acids: CASSQVFGVQYEQYF.

Turning to this clonotype: The junction departs from the called germline gene at one end, perhaps through a read error. This chain joins TRBV7-4 and TRBJ2-1; a possible D gene is TRBD2 (5 bases). This CDR3 comprises 14 residues. Germline values: CDR1 SGHVT, CDR2 SQSDAQ. The CDR3 DNA follows: TGTGCCATCAGCCCACCGATCGGGGTAGGGGAGCAGTTCTTC. Protein: CAISPPIGVGEQFF.

This clonotype was observed once. The rearrangement joins TRBV12-3 or TRBV12-4 to TRBJ2-2, with D hard to call. The CDR3 is 13 amino acids. With 6 bases removed from V and 4 bases from J, the gap between germline ends came to 9 bases. For the CDR3, the DNA is TGTGCCAGCAGGGGCGCAAGCACCGGGGAGCTGTTTTTT. Amino acids: CASRGASTGELFF.

This clonotype was counted between two and nine times. An end of the junction differs from the germline gene, which may be a read error. As DNA, the CDR3 is TGTGCCAGCCGCTTCGGGACTTCTGAGCAGTTCTTC. Protein: CASRFGTSEQFF. The V call is TRBV7-8, the J call TRBJ2-1; D possibly corresponds to TRBD2 (6 bases). Germline CDR1 and CDR2: SGHVS and FQNEAQ. This CDR3 is 12 amino acids long.

This clonotype was counted a few times. This chain connects TRBV12-3 or TRBV12-4 to TRBJ2-7; 9 positions agree with TRBD1. V lost 6 bases and J lost 4; bases outside the gene matches: 10. The CDR3 extends over 15 amino acids. CDR3 coding DNA: TGTGCCAGCAGGAACGGGACAGGGATTCCGTACGAGCAGTACTTC. Amino acid sequence: CASRNGTGIPYEQYF.

This clonotype was seen a handful of times. The chain uses TRBV27 and TRBJ2-1; D is perhaps TRBD1 (6 bases). CDR1 and CDR2 (germline): MNHEY, SMNVEV (reference sequence). The germline V and J ends were trimmed by 5 bases and 10 bases, with 18 bases remaining between them. The CDR3 is 14 amino acids. CDR3 sequence (DNA): TGTGCCAGCAGTAACCGGGACAAGCTTACGGAGCAGTTCTTC. It encodes CASSNRDKLTEQFF.

The chain combines TRBV12-3 or TRBV12-4 with TRBJ2-3; a weak D match, TRBD2 (5 bases). The length of the CDR3 is 13 residues. V lost 3 bases and J lost 9, with 13 bases in between. CDR3 sequence (DNA): TGTGCCAGCAGTTTGAGGGTGATAGACACGCAGTATTTT. It translates to CASSLRVIDTQYF.

This clonotype was detected ten times or more. The chain recombines TRBV7-8 with TRBJ2-7; 10 bases map to TRBD1. Germline V gene data show CDR1 as SGHVS and CDR2 as FQNEAQ. CDR3 length: 15 residues. V shed 6 bases, J shed 1 base, and the junction held 6 bases outside the gene matches. CDR3: CASRPDRGLSYEQYF. In DNA, the CDR3 is TGTGCCAGCAGGCCTGACAGGGGGCTGTCCTACGAGCAGTACTTC.

This clonotype came up a few times. This chain's CDR3 is CASSIRGSGRKDNEQFF. DNA for the CDR3: TGTGCCAGTAGTATACGGGGAAGCGGGAGGAAGGACAATGAGCAGTTCTTC. V and J are TRBV19 and TRBJ2-1; the match to TRBD2 covers 9 bases. Losses at the gene ends were 2 bases for V and 5 bases for J; bases not matched to a gene: 10. This CDR3 is built from 17 residues. The germline V gene has CDR1 LNHDA and CDR2 SQIVND (reference sequence).

The genes are TRBV27 and TRBJ1-1; D gene uncertain. V dropped 3 bases and J dropped 3 bases, with 11 bases sitting between them. Germline CDR1 and CDR2: MNHEY and SMNVEV (reference sequence). The CDR3 runs to 14 residues. CDR3 residues: CASSFDQVHTEAFF. The CDR3 nucleotides read TGTGCCAGCAGTTTTGATCAGGTGCACACTGAAGCTTTCTTT.

The chain carries TRBV10-1 and TRBJ1-2; D possibly corresponds to TRBD1 (5 bases). This CDR3 has 16 amino acids. Looked up from germline, CDR1 is WNHNN and CDR2 is SYGVQD (reference sequence). V lost 0 bases and J 0 bases, leaving 11 bases between the germline ends. The CDR3 coding sequence is TGCGCCAGCAGTGAGTCGCAGGGCCCGGCTAACTATGGCTACACCTTC. Encoded protein: CASSESQGPANYGYTF.

This sequence joins TRBV12-3 or TRBV12-4 and TRBJ1-2; D remains ambiguous. Deletions cut 6 bases from V and 0 bases from J, with 8 bases between. The CDR3 is made up of 13 amino acids. CDR3 protein: CASRPGTNYGYTF. In DNA form, the CDR3 reads TGTGCCAGCAGGCCCGGGACTAACTATGGCTACACCTTC.

The chain combines TRBV27 with TRBJ2-3, with 7 nucleotides matching TRBD2. CDR3 length: 15 residues. V lost 6 bases and J lost 1; bases outside the gene matches: 7. Germline V gene data show CDR1 as MNHEY and CDR2 as SMNVEV (reference sequence). The CDR3 spells CASSLGTSGTDTQYF. The CDR3 bases are TGTGCCAGCAGCCTCGGAACTAGCGGCACAGATACGCAGTATTTT.

This clonotype appeared a few times. The rearrangement uses TRBV19 and TRBJ1-1; 7 bases align to TRBD1. CDR1 and CDR2 from the germline V gene are LNHDA and SQIVND (reference sequence). V lost 6 bases and J lost 4; bases outside the gene matches: 2. This CDR3 has 12 residues. The CDR3 spells CASRKGATEAFF. CDR3 DNA: TGTGCCAGTAGGAAGGGGGCCACTGAAGCTTTCTTT.

There are a few counts of this clonotype. The chain has TRBV7-2 and TRBJ1-6; a possible D gene is TRBD1 (5 bases). Germline V gene data show CDR1 as SGHTA and CDR2 as FQGNSA. CDR3 length: 15 residues. V lost 2 bases to trimming and J lost 7 bases, with 12 bases between them. CDR3 in amino acids: CASSLLPGSNSPLHF. In nucleotides, the CDR3 is TGTGCCAGCAGCTTACTCCCAGGGTCCAATTCACCCCTCCACTTT.